This TCR beta chain originates from a study of cytomegalovirus exposure and HLA in healthy donors. CDR3 length: 14 residues. Germline-derived CDR1 and CDR2 are SGHTA and FQGTGA. Losses at the gene ends were 8 bases for V and 2 bases for J; bases not matched to a gene: 5. The PCR was carried out with 60 Vbeta primers and 13 Jbeta primers. Authors' methods: A follow-up analysis tallied about 80 million unique TCR beta chains, some 11 million shared. Assay used: immunoSEQ multiplex PCR; TCRdb lists only in-frame clones, some missing. Clonal size and the V and J genes are those of that table, whereas D and trimming came from the DNA. The table records around 130,000 clones, roughly 63% of them present only once. In regard to this clone: Its antigen is undetermined.

Findings and limits, study-wide: Rare TCR sequences dominated, though some public TCRs recurred in many donors. Immune exposure was documented only through CMV serostatus.

The chain joins TRBV7-3 to TRBJ2-3; 9 nucleotides match TRBD2. Sequencing used PBMCs. This clonotype was sampled from a young man in good health and CMV-seropositive. CDR3 in amino acids: CASGTSRNTDTQYF. Written as DNA, the CDR3 is TGTGCCAGCGGGACTAGCAGAAACACAGATACGCAGTATTTT. Drawing the rest from reference TRBV7-3 and TRBJ2-3, the complete variable domain is GAGVSQTPSNKVTEKGKYVELRCDPISGHTALYWYRQSLGQGPEFLIYFQGTGAADDSGLPNDRFFAVRPEGSVSTLKIQRTERGDSAVYLCASGTSRNTDTQYFGPGTRLTVL.